This record looks at one TCR beta chain sequence and its context. CD4+ cells underwent separation, giving CD45RA+ naive and CD45RA-negative memory subsets. The record originates from a study of shared clonotypes between healthy human individuals. About the study: Each donor's CD8 memory used one plate, CD8 naive two, each CD4 subset three.

Trimming removed 5 bases from V and 3 bases from J, with 13 bases in between. Germline V CDR1 and CDR2: SGHTA, FQGNSA. CDR3 length equals 14 residues. Replicate PCRs run on sorted subsets employed roughly 190 ng DNA, roughly 30,000 T cell genomes. Generated by immunoSEQ multiplex PCR, the TCRdb table keeps only in-frame clones and is missing some. The sample shows about 600,000 clones, less than 98% of them seen only once. The TCR originated in a woman younger than 45 in good health. The V gene is TRBV7-2, the J gene TRBJ2-5; D remains unclear. The sequenced sample consisted of naive CD4+ T cells sorted from blood. Subset reported: CD45RA+ positively selected. DNA for the CDR3: TGTGCCAGCAGCCGAGAAGGTTCTAAAGAGACCCAGTACTTC. Translating gives CASSREGSKETQYF.